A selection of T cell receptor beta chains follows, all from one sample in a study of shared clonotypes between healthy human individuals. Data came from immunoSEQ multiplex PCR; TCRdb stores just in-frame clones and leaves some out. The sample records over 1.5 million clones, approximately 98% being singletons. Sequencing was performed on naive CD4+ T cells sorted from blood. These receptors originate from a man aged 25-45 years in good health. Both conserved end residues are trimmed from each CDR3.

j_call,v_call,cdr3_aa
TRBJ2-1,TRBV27,ASSLRPPLAGISYNEQF
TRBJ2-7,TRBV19,ASRKQDSTYEQY
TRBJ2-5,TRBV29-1,SVVSGEETQY
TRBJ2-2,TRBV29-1,SVEWLAGAGELF
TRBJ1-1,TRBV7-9,ASSPQVNTEAF
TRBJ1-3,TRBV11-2,ASSYGGPGNTIY
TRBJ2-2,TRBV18,ASSPSRGTGVTGELF
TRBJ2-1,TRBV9,ASSVDGRGGEQF
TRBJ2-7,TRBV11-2,ASSLVRGDTYEQY
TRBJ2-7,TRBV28,ARNKDVPSYEQY
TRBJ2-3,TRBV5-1,ASSLDGTGTDTQY
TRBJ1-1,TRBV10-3,AISENQLNTEAF
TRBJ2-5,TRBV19,ASGHGRAETQY
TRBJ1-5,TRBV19,ASSTLRQSSNQPQH
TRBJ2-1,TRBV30,ACGRQGVYNEQF
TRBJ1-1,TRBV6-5,ASSYSPSKGATEAF
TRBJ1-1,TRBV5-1,ASSFGQNTEAF
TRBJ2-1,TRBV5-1,ASREVGLAGTNEQF
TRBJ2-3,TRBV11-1,ASDSGGFSTDTQY
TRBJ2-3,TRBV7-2,ASSEMGITDTQY
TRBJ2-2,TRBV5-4,ASSLGTRRNTGELF
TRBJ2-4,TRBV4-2,ASSQVQGMVKNIQY
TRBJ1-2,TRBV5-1,ASSLVAGGANYGYT
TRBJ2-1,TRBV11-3,ASSLSVGPYNEQF
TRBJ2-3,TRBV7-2,ASSSTSGKDTQY
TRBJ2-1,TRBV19,ASSTPGGSSYNEQF
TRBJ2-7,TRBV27,ASSPGLAGHPYEQY
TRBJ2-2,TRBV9,ASSVATGPGFGELF
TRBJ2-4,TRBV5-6,ASNLLAGGQNIQY
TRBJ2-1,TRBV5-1,ASSLGDRDNEQF
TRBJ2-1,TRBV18,ASSPGTSGYNEQF
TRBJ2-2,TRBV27,ASSLQVDTGELF
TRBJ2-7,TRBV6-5,ASSYLGGRTYEQY
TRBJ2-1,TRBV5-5,ASSSPRGGSTEQF
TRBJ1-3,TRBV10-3,AISEASGNTIY
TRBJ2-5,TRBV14,ASSQERPTSGSQQETQY
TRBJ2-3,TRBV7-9,ASSRNQGRTDTQY
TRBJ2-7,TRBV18,ASSPTTSGTYEQY
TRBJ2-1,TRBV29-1,SASSGASGFEQF
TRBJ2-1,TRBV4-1,ASSPPRLAGGDNEQF
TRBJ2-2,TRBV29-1,SAAGLAGVVGELF
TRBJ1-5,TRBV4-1,ASSSMRGSRGDQPQH
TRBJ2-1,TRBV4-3,ASSQNYDSGNEQF
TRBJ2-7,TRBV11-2,ASSLEAYEQY
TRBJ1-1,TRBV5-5,ASSLEQARYF
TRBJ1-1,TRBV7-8,ASSPNRVWVDTEAF
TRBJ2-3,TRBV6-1,ASRGTADTQY
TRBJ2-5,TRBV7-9,ASSLEMYQETQY
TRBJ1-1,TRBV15,ATSRDPGQSQAF